This T cell receptor beta chain was sequenced during a study of post-analysis software for immune sequencing data. Overall study: Both relapsing-remitting and secondary progressive multiple sclerosis featured among the disease courses, as did progressive-relapsing multiple sclerosis.

General study points: Comparison with controls showed significantly lower normalized Chao1 diversity in multiple sclerosis patients. About five TRBV segments, including TRBV5-6, TRBV5-1 and TRBV20-1, were more frequent in patients than controls.

cDNA libraries of TCR beta carried unique molecular identifiers. From around 1 to 9.1 million T cells, 400,000 to 500,000 cDNA molecules were obtained. TCRdb reprocessed the PCR reads with MiXCR, giving one entry per CDR3 protein. The table has roughly 730,000 distinct CDR3 sequences, 25% to 30% seen once; the top ten hold more than 0.55%. CDR3 length: 14 amino acids. The V gene lost 4 bases and the J gene lost 2 bases, with 12 bases spanning the gap. From germline, CDR1 is SGHKS and CDR2 YYEKEE (reference sequence). For this clonotype: As yet, its antigen is unknown.

The specimen sequenced was blood. This chain joins TRBV5-5 and TRBJ1-1; D not resolved. The origin of this receptor is a girl aged 5-17 years with multiple sclerosis. The CDR3 coding sequence is TGTGCCAGCAGCCCCACTTACAGCAACACTGAAGCTTTCTTT. Encoded protein: CASSPTYSNTEAFF. Looking up the rest from reference TRBV5-5 and TRBJ1-1 gives the full variable domain: DAGVTQSPTHLIKTRGQQVTLRCSPISGHKSVSWYQQVLGQGPQFIFQYYEKEERGRGNFPDRFSARQFPNYSSELNVNALLLGDSALYLCASSPTYSNTEAFFGQGTRLTVV.